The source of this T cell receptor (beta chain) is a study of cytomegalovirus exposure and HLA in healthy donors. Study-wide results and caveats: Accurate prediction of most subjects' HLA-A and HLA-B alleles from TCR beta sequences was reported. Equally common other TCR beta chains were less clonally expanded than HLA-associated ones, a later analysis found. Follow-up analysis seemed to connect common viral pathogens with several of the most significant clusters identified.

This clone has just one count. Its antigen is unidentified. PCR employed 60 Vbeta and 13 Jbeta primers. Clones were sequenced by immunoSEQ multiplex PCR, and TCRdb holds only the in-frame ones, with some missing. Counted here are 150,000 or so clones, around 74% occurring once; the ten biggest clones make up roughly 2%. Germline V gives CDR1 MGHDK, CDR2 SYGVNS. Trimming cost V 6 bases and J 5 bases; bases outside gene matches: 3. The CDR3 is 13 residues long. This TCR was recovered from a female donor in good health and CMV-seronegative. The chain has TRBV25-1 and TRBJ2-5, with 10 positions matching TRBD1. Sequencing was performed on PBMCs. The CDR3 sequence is CASRGQGRETQYF. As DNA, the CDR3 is TGTGCCAGCAGGGGACAGGGGCGGGAGACCCAGTACTTC.